The clone carrying this T cell receptor beta chain appeared a few times. Its antigen is as yet unknown. This PCR relied on a set of 60 Vbeta primers and 13 Jbeta primers. Method: immunoSEQ multiplex PCR; TCRdb's copy keeps in-frame clones and lacks some. The table shows about 120,000 clones, with around two thirds occurring only once. This CDR3 is 11 amino acids long. CDR1 is SEHNR, CDR2 FQNEAQ, per germline (reference sequence). The V end lost 4 bases, the J end lost 8 bases, and 6 bases lay between the germline ends. The sample comes from a study of cytomegalovirus exposure and HLA in healthy donors. The study, taken as a whole, reports: Sequencing likely caused a cluster of highly shared sequence variants. Clonal expansion, a later analysis showed, was greater in HLA-associated TCR beta chains than in equally common others.

The receptor's source is a woman aged 40 to 49 in good health and CMV-seropositive. The sequenced sample was PBMCs. This chain uses TRBV7-9 with TRBJ2-1; D not resolved. The CDR3 spells CASSSYYEQFF. CDR3 bases: TGTGCCAGCAGCTCATACTATGAGCAGTTCTTC. Full variable domain (outside the CDR3, taken from reference TRBV7-9 and TRBJ2-1): DTGVSQNPRHKITKRGQNVTFRCDPISEHNRLYWYRQTLGQGPEFLTYFQNEAQLEKSRLLSDRFSAERPKGSFSTLEIQRTEQGDSAMYLCASSSYYEQFFGPGTRLTVL.